The rows below give T cell receptor beta chains drawn from one sample of a study of blood T cell repertoires in COVID-19. Method: immunoSEQ multiplex PCR; TCRdb's copy keeps in-frame clones and lacks some. The top ten hold under 1.1% of the sample, which has hundreds of thousands of clones, 90% seen once. The specimen was peripheral blood. All receptors derive from a woman in her thirties or forties with COVID-19, enrolled during active disease. CDR3s include the opening cysteine and the closing phenylalanine or tryptophan. D genes are given only for firm matches. Not every row has a clone size; where given, it reads once, few, many or a size class.

j_call: TRBJ1-2; clone_size: once; d_call: TRBD1; v_call: TRBV12-3/TRBV12-4; cdr3_nt: TGTGCCAGCAGTTCATCGGACAGGGCTGGCTACACCTTC; cdr3_aa: CASSSSDRAGYTF
j_call: TRBJ1-2; clone_size: NA; d_call: NA; v_call: TRBV7-2; cdr3_nt: TGTGCCAGCAGCTTCGGTGGGAGACTGACTGGCTACACCTTC; cdr3_aa: CASSFGGRLTGYTF
j_call: TRBJ1-4; clone_size: NA; d_call: NA; v_call: TRBV27; cdr3_nt: TGTGCCAGCAGCCGAATGGGAGAGTTATCGGAAAAACTGTTTTTT; cdr3_aa: CASSRMGELSEKLFF
j_call: TRBJ1-1; clone_size: NA; d_call: NA; v_call: TRBV6-2/TRBV6-3; cdr3_nt: TGTGCCAGCAGTTACTCGGGCGGGGTAAGCACTGAAGCTTTCTTT; cdr3_aa: CASSYSGGVSTEAFF
j_call: TRBJ2-7; clone_size: NA; d_call: NA; v_call: TRBV30; cdr3_nt: TGTGCCTGGAGTAGGGACACTTCCTACGAGCAGTACTTC; cdr3_aa: CAWSRDTSYEQYF
j_call: TRBJ2-2; clone_size: NA; d_call: NA; v_call: TRBV6-4; cdr3_nt: TGTGCCAGCAGTGTAAAGCCGGGACAACGATCCGGGGAGCTGTTTTTT; cdr3_aa: CASSVKPGQRSGELFF
j_call: TRBJ1-1; clone_size: NA; d_call: NA; v_call: TRBV7-9; cdr3_nt: TGTGCCAGCAGCTCGGGGGGCACTGAAGCTTTCTTT; cdr3_aa: CASSSGGTEAFF
j_call: TRBJ1-2; clone_size: NA; d_call: TRBD1; v_call: TRBV7-2; cdr3_nt: TGTGCCAGCAGCTCCTACAGGGGGCAAGATGGCTACACCTTC; cdr3_aa: CASSSYRGQDGYTF
j_call: TRBJ1-2; clone_size: NA; d_call: NA; v_call: TRBV27; cdr3_nt: TGTGCCAGCAGCCCACAGCCGAATAACTATGGCTACACCTTC; cdr3_aa: CASSPQPNNYGYTF
j_call: TRBJ2-5; clone_size: NA; d_call: NA; v_call: TRBV18; cdr3_nt: TGTGCCAGCTCACCATCGGGGGTCGGTTTAGAGACCCAGTACTTC; cdr3_aa: CASSPSGVGLETQYF
j_call: TRBJ2-2; clone_size: NA; d_call: NA; v_call: TRBV10-1; cdr3_nt: TGCGCCAGCACTGGCAAGGAGGAGGGACTCCAATTTTCCGCGAACACCGGGGAGCTGTTTTTT; cdr3_aa: CASTGKEEGLQFSANTGELFF
j_call: TRBJ2-3; clone_size: NA; d_call: TRBD1; v_call: TRBV18; cdr3_nt: TGTGCCAGCTCAAAGGGGGCGGATACGCAGTATTTT; cdr3_aa: CASSKGADTQYF
j_call: TRBJ2-1; clone_size: NA; d_call: TRBD2; v_call: TRBV3-1/TRBV3-2; cdr3_nt: TGTGCCAGCAGCCAAGATCGGGCTAGCGGGGGGGTTAGGTACAATGAGCAGTTCTTC; cdr3_aa: CASSQDRASGGVRYNEQFF
j_call: TRBJ2-5; clone_size: NA; d_call: NA; v_call: TRBV5-1; cdr3_nt: TGCGCCAGCAGCCCAGACCCGGGGCAAGAGACCCAGTACTTC; cdr3_aa: CASSPDPGQETQYF
j_call: TRBJ1-1; clone_size: NA; d_call: NA; v_call: TRBV6-2/TRBV6-3; cdr3_nt: TGTGCCAGCAGCTCCCATCTGGCAGGCCAAGCTGAAGCTTTCTTT; cdr3_aa: CASSSHLAGQAEAFF
j_call: TRBJ2-2; clone_size: NA; d_call: NA; v_call: TRBV5-6; cdr3_nt: TGTGCCAGCAGCTTGCATCAGGGTAGATACACCGGGGAGCTGTTTTTT; cdr3_aa: CASSLHQGRYTGELFF
j_call: TRBJ2-3; clone_size: NA; d_call: TRBD2; v_call: TRBV23-1; cdr3_nt: TGCGCCAGCAGTCCGGGACTAGCGAGCACAGATACGCAGTATTTT; cdr3_aa: CASSPGLASTDTQYF
j_call: TRBJ1-4; clone_size: NA; d_call: NA; v_call: TRBV14; cdr3_nt: TGTGCCAGCAGCCAAGTTAGGGCGGGCCAACTGTTTTTT; cdr3_aa: CASSQVRAGQLFF
j_call: TRBJ2-5; clone_size: NA; d_call: TRBD2; v_call: TRBV5-1; cdr3_nt: TGCGCCAGCAGCCCAGCGGGAGGACAAGAGACCCAGTACTTC; cdr3_aa: CASSPAGGQETQYF
j_call: TRBJ1-2; clone_size: NA; d_call: TRBD1; v_call: TRBV4-1; cdr3_nt: TGCGCCAGCAGCAACCCGACAGGGCGGTATGGCTACACCTTC; cdr3_aa: CASSNPTGRYGYTF
j_call: TRBJ2-7; clone_size: NA; d_call: TRBD1; v_call: TRBV7-8; cdr3_nt: TGTGCCAGCAGCTCGAGACGCAATCCAGGGGGCGAGTACGAGCAGTACTTC; cdr3_aa: CASSSRRNPGGEYEQYF
j_call: TRBJ2-3; clone_size: NA; d_call: NA; v_call: TRBV7-6; cdr3_nt: TGTGCCAGCAGCTTAGCGGGGTCGGCGGGATTGAAAGATACGCAGTATTTT; cdr3_aa: CASSLAGSAGLKDTQYF
j_call: TRBJ1-1; clone_size: NA; d_call: TRBD1; v_call: TRBV7-3; cdr3_nt: TGTGCCAGCAGCCCCGGACAGGGAGTGGGGGACACTGAAGCTTTCTTT; cdr3_aa: CASSPGQGVGDTEAFF
j_call: TRBJ1-5; clone_size: NA; d_call: TRBD1; v_call: TRBV28; cdr3_nt: TGTGCCAGCAGTTTGGCAGGGGGCTTGTATCAGCCCCAGCATTTT; cdr3_aa: CASSLAGGLYQPQHF
j_call: TRBJ1-6; clone_size: NA; d_call: NA; v_call: TRBV28; cdr3_nt: TGTACCAGCAATAGGGACAATAATTCACCCCTCCACTTT; cdr3_aa: CTSNRDNNSPLHF
j_call: TRBJ1-5; clone_size: NA; d_call: NA; v_call: TRBV3-1/TRBV3-2; cdr3_nt: TGTGCCAGCAGCCCATCACAGCCGGGACTTAGCCCCAATCAGCCCCAGCATTTT; cdr3_aa: CASSPSQPGLSPNQPQHF
j_call: TRBJ1-1; clone_size: NA; d_call: NA; v_call: TRBV7-2; cdr3_nt: TGTGCCAGCAGCCTCGGGATGAACACTGAAGCTTTCTTT; cdr3_aa: CASSLGMNTEAFF
j_call: TRBJ2-1; clone_size: NA; d_call: TRBD2; v_call: TRBV24-1; cdr3_nt: TGTGCCACCAGTGATGCTACTAGCGGGGAACTCAATGAGCAGTTCTTC; cdr3_aa: CATSDATSGELNEQFF
j_call: TRBJ1-2; clone_size: NA; d_call: TRBD1; v_call: TRBV6-5; cdr3_nt: TGTGCCAGCAGTTCCCGGGACAGCGCAGTCTATGGCTACACCTTC; cdr3_aa: CASSSRDSAVYGYTF
j_call: TRBJ1-5; clone_size: once; d_call: TRBD1; v_call: TRBV28; cdr3_nt: TGTGCCAGCAGTTTATTCGAGACAGGGTTCAAGGTAGGGGGTAGCAATCAGCCCCAGCATTTT; cdr3_aa: CASSLFETGFKVGGSNQPQHF
j_call: TRBJ1-1; clone_size: once; d_call: NA; v_call: TRBV9; cdr3_nt: TGTGCCAGCAGCACCCGTGCCGGACAAGGCGCTGAAGCTTTCTTT; cdr3_aa: CASSTRAGQGAEAFF
j_call: TRBJ2-2; clone_size: NA; d_call: NA; v_call: TRBV29-1; cdr3_nt: TGCAGCGTACCGTCTAGCAGTAGGAACACCGGGGAGCTGTTTTTT; cdr3_aa: CSVPSSSRNTGELFF
j_call: TRBJ2-3; clone_size: NA; d_call: NA; v_call: TRBV5-1; cdr3_nt: TGCGCCAGCCGCCCCGGCGGGAGCACAGATACGCAGTATTTT; cdr3_aa: CASRPGGSTDTQYF
j_call: TRBJ2-1; clone_size: NA; d_call: TRBD1; v_call: TRBV14; cdr3_nt: TGTGCCAGCAGCCAACACAGGGGAGTGGACAATGAGCAGTTCTTC; cdr3_aa: CASSQHRGVDNEQFF
j_call: TRBJ1-4; clone_size: NA; d_call: TRBD1; v_call: TRBV7-2; cdr3_nt: TGTGCCAGCAGCTCCAGGGGGAATGAAAAACTGTTTTTT; cdr3_aa: CASSSRGNEKLFF
j_call: TRBJ2-7; clone_size: NA; d_call: NA; v_call: TRBV28; cdr3_nt: TGTGCCAGCAGTCAAAACGAGCAGTACTTC; cdr3_aa: CASSQNEQYF
j_call: TRBJ1-2; clone_size: NA; d_call: NA; v_call: TRBV6-1; cdr3_nt: TGTGCCAGCAGTGAAATCGGGGTCGATGGCTACACCTTC; cdr3_aa: CASSEIGVDGYTF
j_call: TRBJ1-5; clone_size: NA; d_call: NA; v_call: TRBV30; cdr3_nt: TGTGCCTGGAGCCCTGGGCACTCGCAGCCCCAGCATTTT; cdr3_aa: CAWSPGHSQPQHF
j_call: TRBJ1-5; clone_size: NA; d_call: TRBD1; v_call: TRBV30; cdr3_nt: TGTGCCTGGAGTCCCGGGACAGGGGGCTTCAGTGGCAATCAGCCCCAGCATTTT; cdr3_aa: CAWSPGTGGFSGNQPQHF
j_call: TRBJ1-1; clone_size: NA; d_call: NA; v_call: TRBV6-5; cdr3_nt: TGTGCCAGCAGTTACTTTCCGGGACAACCGAACACTGAAGCTTTCTTT; cdr3_aa: CASSYFPGQPNTEAFF
j_call: TRBJ1-2; clone_size: NA; d_call: NA; v_call: TRBV6-2/TRBV6-3; cdr3_nt: TGTGCCAGCAGTTACAGGCAGGGGAATGTCTATGGCTACACCTTC; cdr3_aa: CASSYRQGNVYGYTF
j_call: TRBJ1-3; clone_size: NA; d_call: TRBD1; v_call: TRBV7-9; cdr3_nt: TGTGCCAGCAGCTTATACGGGACAGGAGAGGGTGGAAACACCATATATTTT; cdr3_aa: CASSLYGTGEGGNTIYF